The clone carrying this TCR beta chain occurred a few times. One entry per CDR3 protein results from TCRdb running MiXCR on the 5' RACE reads. The table has hundreds of thousands of distinct CDR3 sequences, 23% seen once. V lost 0 bases, J lost 9 bases, and 8 bases stayed unmatched. The CDR3 consists of 15 residues. Germline loops: CDR1 MRHNA, CDR2 SNTAGT. This specimen comes from a study of T-cell memory formation after mild COVID-19. What was sequenced was PBMCs or a T cell subset sorted from them (not recorded which). This clonotype was obtained from an adult woman who had mild COVID-19 (a few samples of this study predate the infection). Cell type and time point are not known. The V gene is TRBV6-4, the J gene TRBJ2-1; 7 bases align to TRBD2. The CDR3 is CASSDSGRGIGEQFF. The CDR3 DNA reads as TGTGCCAGCAGTGACTCGGGGCGGGGGATTGGTGAGCAGTTCTTC.